This TCR beta chain was identified in a study of cytomegalovirus exposure and HLA in healthy donors. Turning to the study itself: Among the roughly 400 genotyped donors, approximately 81% were placed in the Caucasian-associated ancestry cluster.

The PCR ran on 60 Vbeta and 13 Jbeta primers. Generated by immunoSEQ multiplex PCR, the TCRdb table keeps only in-frame clones and is missing some. The sample holds approximately 110,000 clones. This CDR3 comprises 16 residues. After removal of 7 bases from V and 10 bases from J, the junction contained 14 bases not matched to a gene. The germline V gene has CDR1 MGHDK and CDR2 SYGVNS. A word on this clone: Its antigen is as yet unknown.

Study-level points and caveats: The analysis excluded some indistinguishable V segments, including TRBV6-2 and TRBV6-3. Accurate predictions that matched the HLA-A and HLA-B alleles of most subjects were reportedly made from TCR beta sequences.

Material for sequencing was PBMCs. This TCR was recovered from a man aged 18 to 29 in good health and CMV-seronegative. The chain is built from TRBV25-1 and TRBJ1-6; 9 bases match TRBD1. CDR3 protein: CASTTVSDRGESPLHF. DNA of the CDR3: TGTGCCAGCACTACTGTTAGTGACAGGGGGGAATCACCCCTCCACTTT. Full variable domain (remainder filled in from reference TRBV25-1 and TRBJ1-6): EADIYQTPRYLVIGTGKKITLECSQTMGHDKMYWYQQDPGMELHLIHYSYGVNSTEKGDLSSESTVSRIRTEHFPLTLESARPSHTSQYLCASTTVSDRGESPLHFGNGTRLTVT.